The next 31 T cell receptor beta chains were all read from a single sample in a study of T cell responses to AZD1222 COVID-19 vaccine. Profiling relied on immunoSEQ multiplex PCR, and the TCRdb table lists in-frame clones only, not all of them. The table records about 95,000 clones, about 89% of them present only once. The input for sequencing was peripheral blood, taken on day 0 of AZD1222 vaccination. These receptors were taken from an adult in good health.

The chain recombines TRBV7-2 with TRBJ2-7; TRBD1 is a possible D gene (5 bases). The V and J ends lost 6 bases and 1 base respectively, with 10 bases between them. In germline, CDR1 is SGHTA, CDR2 FQGNSA. This CDR3 spans 13 amino acids. CDR3 sequence reads: CASRKGDSYEQYF. The CDR3 DNA reads TGTGCCAGCAGAAAAGGGGATTCCTACGAGCAGTACTTC.

The V gene is TRBV5-6, the J gene TRBJ2-5; D not certain. The CDR3 extends over 14 amino acids. Germline assignment: CDR1 SGHDT and CDR2 YYEEEE. The V end lost 2 bases, the J end lost 0 bases, and 8 bases lay between the germline ends. CDR3 protein: CASSFGRYQETQYF. In DNA, the CDR3 is TGTGCCAGCAGCTTCGGGCGCTACCAAGAGACCCAGTACTTC.

J is TRBJ2-3 and V is TRBV19; D uncertain. The germline gives CDR1 LNHDA, CDR2 SQIVND (reference sequence). V was cut by 10 bases and J by 6 bases, with 17 bases left in between. This CDR3 has 13 amino acids. The CDR3 DNA sequence: TGTGCCACCAGGCGAGGTAACGGTGATACGCAGTATTTT. Translated, it gives CATRRGNGDTQYF.

V usage is TRBV6-5 and J usage is TRBJ1-1, with D unclear. Germline V gene data show CDR1 as MNHEY and CDR2 as SVGAGI. This CDR3 contains 12 residues. The V end was cut by 6 bases, the J end by 5 bases, with 10 bases between. CDR3 DNA: TGTGCCAGCAGCCGGTGGGGAACTGAAGCTTTCTTT. Encoded protein: CASSRWGTEAFF.

The chain joins TRBV5-6 to TRBJ1-1; TRBD1 might be the D (5 bases). The CDR3 runs to 13 residues. V was pared by 2 bases and J by 4 bases, with 9 bases between. Germline-derived CDR1 and CDR2 are SGHDT and YYEEEE. The CDR3 region has the DNA TGTGCCAGCAGCTTTGGGGCTGGCACTGAAGCTTTCTTT. Its protein product is CASSFGAGTEAFF.

The rearrangement joins TRBV24-1 to TRBJ2-1; weak D call: TRBD2 (6 bases). The CDR3 contains 13 residues. Trimming stripped 6 bases from V and 10 bases from J, with 15 bases between. The V gene's germline CDR1 is KGHDR and CDR2 SFDVKD. The DNA of the CDR3 is TGTGCCACCAGTCCCACTAGCTCGGGCGAGCAGTTCTTC. Residues: CATSPTSSGEQFF.

V usage is TRBV7-2 and J usage is TRBJ1-2; D is perhaps TRBD1 (6 bases). The CDR3 consists of 14 residues. Trimming left V 3 bases short and J 6 bases short, with 14 bases between. Germline values: CDR1 SGHTA, CDR2 FQGNSA. The CDR3 nucleotides are TGTGCCAGCAGCTTGTTCACAGGGTCAGATGGCTACACCTTC. Its translation: CASSLFTGSDGYTF.

This clone was found once. The genes are TRBV10-1 and TRBJ2-3; D is possibly TRBD2 (5 bases). Germline CDR1 is WNHNN and CDR2 is SYGVQD (reference sequence). The CDR3 is made up of 14 amino acids. The V end lost 3 bases, the J end lost 0 bases, and 7 bases lay between the germline ends. Written as DNA, the CDR3 is TGCGCCAGCAGTGACCGGACTAGCACAGATACGCAGTATTTT. Translation gives CASSDRTSTDTQYF.

The V gene is TRBV7-2, the J gene TRBJ1-4; 9 nucleotides align to TRBD1. The CDR3 is 18 amino acids. The junction had 14 bases not matched to a gene; V was cut back by 5 bases and J by 4 bases. The germline V gene encodes CDR1 SGHTA and CDR2 FQGNSA. The CDR3 DNA is TGTGCCAGCAGCCGCGGGACAGGGAGTCCTCAGGGTAATGAAAAACTGTTTTTT. Its translation is CASSRGTGSPQGNEKLFF.

The chain recombines TRBV5-5 with TRBJ2-3, with D uncertain. Germline CDR1 reads SGHKS; CDR2 reads YYEKEE (reference sequence). The CDR3 spans 15 residues. The V end was cut by 3 bases, the J end by 3 bases, with 14 bases between. The CDR3 nucleotides read TGTGCCAGCAGCTACCCGACCGCAGGTACAGATACGCAGTATTTT. Residues: CASSYPTAGTDTQYF.

The V call is TRBV9, the J call TRBJ2-1; D possibly corresponds to TRBD1 (6 bases). V lost 0 bases, J lost 9 bases, and 13 bases lay in between. The CDR3 extends over 14 amino acids. CDR1 is SGDLS and CDR2 is YYNGEE in the germline V gene. DNA for the CDR3: TGTGCCAGCAGCGTAGCGCGAGGGGGAGCTGAGCAGTTCTTC. This translates into CASSVARGGAEQFF.

This chain links TRBV12-3 or TRBV12-4 with TRBJ1-1; D may be TRBD1 (6 bases). This CDR3 comprises 13 residues. V was clipped by 5 bases and J by 8 bases, with 15 bases between them. This CDR3 is CASSRQAQGEAFF. The DNA for the CDR3 is TGTGCCAGCAGTAGACAGGCCCAAGGGGAAGCTTTCTTT.

The chain combines TRBV12-3 or TRBV12-4 with TRBJ2-2; D is undetermined. The V end was cut by 6 bases, the J end by 3 bases, with 8 bases between. The CDR3 sequence is 13 residues long. CDR3 sequence (DNA): TGTGCCAGCAGGGCTCAGCACACCGGGGAGCTGTTTTTT. Protein sequence: CASRAQHTGELFF.

Only one count was recorded for this clone. This chain connects TRBV3-1 (or the pseudogene TRBV3-2) to TRBJ1-1; possible D gene TRBD1, 6 bases. Trimming took 4 bases from V and 0 from J, leaving 18 bases between them. The germline V gene encodes CDR1 LGHDT and CDR2 YNNKEL (reference sequence). The CDR3 loop spans 17 amino acids. The CDR3 loop reads CASSPHKGGTMNTEAFF. CDR3 sequence (DNA): TGTGCCAGCAGCCCCCATAAGGGGGGGACCATGAACACTGAAGCTTTCTTT.

V usage is TRBV20-1 and J usage is TRBJ1-1; D is ambiguous. Germline CDR1 and CDR2: DFQATT and SNEGSKA (reference sequence). Trimming left V 6 bases short and J 9 bases short, with 14 bases between. The CDR3 length is 11 residues. CDR3 amino acids: CSAPSPRQAFF. DNA for the CDR3: TGCAGTGCCCCTTCCCCCAGACAAGCTTTCTTT.

The chain couples TRBV28 to TRBJ1-5; possible D gene TRBD1, 5 bases. The CDR3 is 14 residues long. The germline V gene has CDR1 MDHEN and CDR2 SYDVKM. V was cut by 5 bases and J by 3 bases, with 11 bases left in between. The chain's CDR3 is CASSGNRFNQPQHF. The CDR3 coding sequence is TGTGCCAGCAGTGGAAACAGGTTCAATCAGCCCCAGCATTTT. The whole variable domain, remainder taken from reference TRBV28 and TRBJ1-5, is DVKVTQSSRYLVKRTGEKVFLECVQDMDHENMFWYRQDPGLGLRLIYFSYDVKMKEKGDIPEGYSVSREKKERFSLILESASTNQTSMYLCASSGNRFNQPQHFGDGTRLSIL.

This chain joins TRBV4-1 and TRBJ1-1, with D perhaps TRBD1 (5 bases). Germline CDR1 is MGHRA and CDR2 is YSYEKL. The CDR3 extends over 15 amino acids. V shed 6 bases and J shed 1 base, with 15 bases lying between them. CDR3 in amino acids: CASRDISSKNTEAFF. The CDR3 DNA is TGCGCCAGCAGGGACATATCTTCCAAGAACACTGAAGCTTTCTTT.

V and J are TRBV28 and TRBJ2-2; D is unresolved. Germline lookup yields CDR1 MDHEN and CDR2 SYDVKM. The CDR3 covers 12 residues. The V end lost 2 bases, the J end lost 6 bases, and 4 bases lay between the germline ends. The CDR3 protein is CASSLGAGELFF. DNA of the CDR3: TGTGCCAGCAGTTTAGGCGCCGGGGAGCTGTTTTTT. Looking up the rest from reference TRBV28 and TRBJ2-2 gives the full variable domain: DVKVTQSSRYLVKRTGEKVFLECVQDMDHENMFWYRQDPGLGLRLIYFSYDVKMKEKGDIPEGYSVSREKKERFSLILESASTNQTSMYLCASSLGAGELFFGEGSRLTVL.

The gene calls are TRBV4-3 and TRBJ2-3, with TRBD2 matching over 8 bases. CDR3 length: 17 residues. Germline V CDR1 and CDR2: LGHNA, YSLEER. Germline trimming cut 0 bases from V and 9 bases from J; bases unmatched to any gene: 14. CDR3 bases: TGCGCCAGCAGCCAAGAAGCGCGGGGGGCTACGGCTGGGACGCAGTATTTT. Encoded protein: CASSQEARGATAGTQYF.

This clone was recorded once. The chain is built from TRBV6-2 or TRBV6-3 and TRBJ2-5; D is uncertain. Trimming pared 4 bases from V and 7 bases from J, leaving 7 bases between. Germline values: CDR1 MNHEY, CDR2 SVGEGT. The CDR3 sequence is 11 residues long. The CDR3 DNA sequence: TGTGCCAGCAGTTTGGATGGGACCCAGTACTTC. It encodes CASSLDGTQYF.

The count of this clone is one. J is TRBJ1-1 and V is TRBV9; the D gene is possibly TRBD1 (6 bases). Looked up from germline, CDR1 is SGDLS and CDR2 is YYNGEE. The CDR3 consists of 15 residues. The germline V and J ends were trimmed by 3 bases and 4 bases, with 16 bases remaining between them. CDR3 sequence: CASSAPDQGITEAFF. The CDR3 DNA reads as TGTGCCAGCAGCGCCCCCGACCAGGGGATCACTGAAGCTTTCTTT. Full variable domain (rest looked up from reference TRBV9 and TRBJ1-1): DSGVTQTPKHLITATGQRVTLRCSPRSGDLSVYWYQQSLDQGLQFLIQYYNGEERAKGNILERFSAQQFPDLHSELNLSSLELGDSALYFCASSAPDQGITEAFFGQGTRLTVV.

The gene calls are TRBV6-5 and TRBJ2-4; D unresolved. CDR1 and CDR2 from the germline V gene are MNHEY and SVGAGI. V lost 4 bases, J lost 1 base, and 8 bases lay in between. This CDR3 region has 14 residues. The CDR3 loop is CASSSVGAKNIQYF. CDR3 bases: TGTGCCAGCAGTTCCGTTGGGGCCAAAAACATTCAGTACTTC.

V is TRBV6-2 or TRBV6-3 and J is TRBJ2-1; TRBD2 matches at 13 bases. Germline V gene lookup returns CDR1 MNHEY and CDR2 SVGEGT. The length of the CDR3 is 21 residues. V gave up 0 bases and J gave up 5 bases; unmatched junction bases: 16. The chain's CDR3 is CASSYSRFGKTSGGDHNEQFF. For the CDR3, the DNA is TGTGCCAGCAGTTACTCTCGGTTTGGAAAAACTAGCGGGGGGGACCACAATGAGCAGTTCTTC.

This sequence joins TRBV19 and TRBJ1-1, with D hard to call. The CDR3 is 14 residues long. CDR1 is LNHDA, CDR2 SQIVND, per germline (reference sequence). Trimming removed 3 bases at V and 1 base at J, with 9 bases between. The CDR3 loop is CASSMSFTNTEAFF. DNA for the CDR3: TGTGCCAGTAGTATGAGTTTTACGAACACTGAAGCTTTCTTT.

V and J are TRBV6-2 or TRBV6-3 and TRBJ2-1; D ambiguous. This CDR3 spans 12 amino acids. V was pared by 6 bases and J by 6 bases, with 9 bases between. CDR1 and CDR2 (germline): MNHEY, SVGEGT. CDR3 loop: CASSMTSNEQFF. In DNA form, the CDR3 reads TGTGCCAGCAGCATGACATCCAATGAGCAGTTCTTC.

The gene calls are TRBV5-1 and TRBJ1-3; tentative D call: TRBD1 (5 bases). The CDR3 length is 15 residues. V lost 0 bases and J 0 bases, leaving 7 bases between the germline ends. Germline lookup yields CDR1 SGHRS and CDR2 YFSETQ. CDR3 loop: CASSLAGDSGNTIYF. Written as DNA, the CDR3 is TGCGCCAGCAGCTTGGCGGGGGACTCTGGAAACACCATATATTTT.

The rearrangement links TRBV5-6 to TRBJ2-7; possibly TRBD1 for D (6 bases). CDR1 is SGHDT and CDR2 is YYEEEE in the germline V gene. Trimming left V 2 bases short and J 2 bases short, with 17 bases between. The CDR3 spans 16 residues. DNA for the CDR3: TGTGCCAGCAGCTTTCTGAGCTCTGGGACAACCTACGAGCAGTACTTC. Translation: CASSFLSSGTTYEQYF.

The chain links TRBV7-9 to TRBJ2-3, with TRBD1 matching 10 bases. Germline loops: CDR1 SEHNR, CDR2 FQNEAQ (reference sequence). There are 16 residues in the CDR3. The J segment lost 3 bases and the V segment lost 5 bases, leaving 8 bases of the junction unmatched. The DNA for the CDR3 is TGTGCCAGCAGCCCCGGACAGGGGGGAGTAACAGATACGCAGTATTTT. It yields the protein CASSPGQGGVTDTQYF. Filled out from reference TRBV7-9 and TRBJ2-3, the complete variable domain reads DTGVSQNPRHKITKRGQNVTFRCDPISEHNRLYWYRQTLGQGPEFLTYFQNEAQLEKSRLLSDRFSAERPKGSFSTLEIQRTEQGDSAMYLCASSPGQGGVTDTQYFGPGTRLTVL.

The chain joins TRBV9 to TRBJ1-2, with D maybe TRBD1 (5 bases). The germline V and J ends were trimmed by 4 bases and 4 bases, with 5 bases remaining between them. This CDR3 is built from 11 residues. Per the germline V gene, CDR1 is SGDLS and CDR2 is YYNGEE. The chain's CDR3 is CASSRGYGYTF. In DNA form, the CDR3 reads TGTGCCAGCAGCAGGGGCTATGGCTACACCTTC.

This clone was seen a single time. V gene TRBV6-1 combines with J gene TRBJ2-5; tentative D call: TRBD1 (5 bases). The CDR3 contains 13 residues. V lost 2 bases and J lost 2, with 6 bases in between. The germline CDR1 and CDR2 sequences are MNHNS and SASEGT. CDR3 loop: CASSEPGQETQYF. As DNA, the CDR3 is TGTGCCAGCAGTGAACCAGGGCAAGAGACCCAGTACTTC.

The V call is TRBV5-1, the J call TRBJ2-5, with D possibly being TRBD1 or TRBD2 (6 bases each). The ends were cut back, 8 bases at V and 3 bases at J, with 20 bases in the middle. CDR3 size: 15 residues. Germline CDR1 SGHRS, CDR2 YFSETQ. CDR3 amino acids: CASTASGAAEETQYF. For the CDR3, the DNA is TGCGCCAGTACAGCATCGGGGGCGGCGGAAGAGACCCAGTACTTC.